This passage covers 10 T cell receptor beta chains from one sample sequenced in a study of shared clonotypes between healthy human individuals. The protocol was immunoSEQ multiplex PCR, while the TCRdb copy is restricted to in-frame clones and leaves out a portion. The sample yields under 750,000 clones, roughly 72% seen once. Sequenced material: memory CD4+ T cells sorted from blood. Subset described: CD45RA-negative fraction. The receptors derive from a woman aged 25-40 years in good health.

The J gene is TRBJ2-7, the V gene TRBV6-5; weak D call: TRBD2 (6 bases). The CDR3 consists of 15 residues. Trimming removed 5 bases at V and 0 bases at J, with 14 bases between. Germline values: CDR1 MNHEY, CDR2 SVGAGI. DNA of the CDR3: TGTGCCAGCAGTACGACTAGTTCCTTCTCCTACGAGCAGTACTTC. Translating gives CASSTTSSFSYEQYF.

The chain is built from TRBV7-2 and TRBJ2-7; TRBD2 aligns across 12 bases. This CDR3 is 15 amino acids long. Germline CDR1 reads SGHTA; CDR2 reads FQGNSA. V gave up 3 bases and J gave up 2 bases; unmatched junction bases: 2. DNA for the CDR3: TGTGCCAGCAGCTTGACTAGCGGGAGTACCTACGAGCAGTACTTC. It translates to CASSLTSGSTYEQYF.

The chain recombines TRBV7-9 with TRBJ2-5; weak D call: TRBD1 (5 bases). The J call may be faulty, since TRBJ2-7 better matches the DNA end. This CDR3 has 15 residues. Germline-derived CDR1 and CDR2 are SEHNR and FQNEAQ (reference sequence). The DNA for the CDR3 is TGTGCCAGCAGCGAAGACAGTTACAACTCCTACGAGCAGTACTTC. Translated: CASSEDSYNSYEQYF.

This clone was picked up one time. The chain has TRBV10-2 and TRBJ2-5; TRBD1 is a possible D gene (5 bases). V gave up 6 bases and J gave up 3 bases, with 11 bases separating them. Germline V CDR1 and CDR2: WSHSY, SAAADI. This CDR3 comprises 13 residues. This CDR3 is CASRPPGKETQYF. In nucleotides, the CDR3 is TGCGCCAGCAGGCCACCAGGGAAAGAGACCCAGTACTTC.

The V gene is TRBV21-1, the J gene TRBJ1-5. TRBV21-1 is labeled a pseudogene. This CDR3 has 15 residues. The CDR3 spells CASRTGDGSNQPQHF. The CDR3 DNA sequence: TGTGCCAGCAGAACTGGGGACGGCAGCAATCAGCCCCAGCATTTT.

This sequence joins TRBV4-2 and TRBJ1-5; the D gene is possibly TRBD1 (5 bases). The CDR3 is made up of 17 amino acids. The V end was cut by 4 bases, the J end by 3 bases, with 19 bases between. CDR1 is LGHNA and CDR2 is YNFKEQ in the germline V gene. CDR3 in amino acids: CASSPADLDSYNQPQHF. CDR3 nucleotide sequence: TGTGCCAGCAGCCCGGCTGATTTAGACAGTTACAATCAGCCCCAGCATTTT.

This clone was seen only a few times. The chain uses TRBV28 and TRBJ2-1; the match to TRBD2 covers 9 bases. J lost 3 bases, V lost 5 bases, and 11 bases had no gene match. Germline CDR1 is MDHEN and CDR2 is SYDVKM. CDR3 length: 17 amino acids. The CDR3 bases are TGTGCCAGCAGTCCGACATGGGGGCGGGAGGGCTACAATGAGCAGTTCTTC. It is translated as CASSPTWGREGYNEQFF.

Comments on this clone: The junction shows a germline mismatch at one end, possibly a read error. The rearrangement uses TRBV19 and TRBJ2-2; the D gene is possibly TRBD1 (6 bases). Germline CDR1 is LNHDA and CDR2 is SQIVND (reference sequence). The CDR3 extends over 13 amino acids. The CDR3 DNA reads TGTGCCAATAGTAAACAGGGTCCCGGGGAGCTGTTTTTT. Its protein product is CANSKQGPGELFF.

The chain links TRBV11-1 to TRBJ2-7; the match to TRBD2 covers 11 bases. Looked up from germline, CDR1 is SGHAT and CDR2 is FQDESV (reference sequence). V lost 5 bases and J lost 3; bases outside the gene matches: 3. The CDR3 has 14 residues. CDR3 DNA sequence: TGTGCCAGCAGCGGGGGACTAGCGGACTACGAGCAGTACTTC. This gives the protein CASSGGLADYEQYF.

This clone turned up a few times. The chain couples TRBV7-8 to TRBJ2-2; the match to TRBD2 covers 8 bases. The CDR3 has 14 amino acids. J gave up 6 bases and V 3 bases, and 3 bases lay outside the gene matches. The germline gives CDR1 SGHVS, CDR2 FQNEAQ. CDR3 nucleotides: TGTGCCAGCAGCTTCCGGGAGGGCGCCGGGGAGCTGTTTTTT. Amino acids: CASSFREGAGELFF.